What follows are 10 T cell receptor beta chains derived from one specimen sequenced in a study of blood T cell repertoires in COVID-19. Sequencing was performed with immunoSEQ multiplex PCR; in TCRdb, only in-frame clones are kept and a portion is missing. The top ten hold roughly 5% of the sample, which has over 150,000 clones, roughly 91% seen once. The sequencing sample was made of peripheral blood. The receptors derive from a man between 18 and 29 years old with COVID-19, enrolled during active disease.

This clone was picked up one time. The genes are TRBV19 and TRBJ2-2, with D uncertain. CDR1 is LNHDA, CDR2 SQIVND, per germline (reference sequence). Trimming left V 3 bases short and J 5 bases short, with 10 bases between. There are 14 residues in the CDR3. The CDR3 sequence: CASSIGEGTGELFF. The CDR3, as DNA: TGTGCCAGTAGTATCGGAGAAGGAACCGGGGAGCTGTTTTTT. Full variable domain (missing parts from reference TRBV19 and TRBJ2-2): DGGITQSPKYLFRKEGQNVTLSCEQNLNHDAMYWYRQDPGQGLRLIYYSQIVNDFQKGDIAEGYSVSREKKESFPLTVTSAQKNPTAFYLCASSIGEGTGELFFGEGSRLTVL.

The V gene is TRBV7-8, the J gene TRBJ2-7; 7 bases agree with TRBD1. This CDR3 is built from 16 residues. Germline CDR1 SGHVS, CDR2 FQNEAQ. With 6 bases clipped from V and 9 bases from J, the junction kept 20 bases outside the gene matches. CDR3 residues: CASSPGTTTGTHRQYF. CDR3 in DNA: TGTGCCAGCAGTCCTGGCACGACGACAGGGACCCACAGGCAGTACTTC.

This chain connects TRBV27 to TRBJ2-3, with D uncertain. Between the trimmed V and J ends, which lost 4 bases and 4 bases, there was a span of 18 bases. CDR1 and CDR2 (germline): MNHEY, SMNVEV (reference sequence). The CDR3 is 16 amino acids. This CDR3 is CASSSPGGIKADTQYF. The CDR3 DNA sequence: TGTGCCAGCAGTTCCCCCGGCGGCATAAAGGCAGATACGCAGTATTTT.

The rearrangement uses TRBV3-1 (or the pseudogene TRBV3-2) and TRBJ1-2; D might be TRBD1 (5 bases). Trimming took 6 bases from V and 8 from J, leaving 16 bases between them. Germline V gene data show CDR1 as LGHDT and CDR2 as YNNKEL (reference sequence). The CDR3 is 13 residues long. CDR3 bases: TGTGCCAGCAGGGAAAACCAGGGTAGCGGCTACACCTTC. Translated: CASRENQGSGYTF.

In its sample, this clone was seen once. The V and J genes are TRBV27 and TRBJ1-4, with D possibly TRBD1 on 5 matching bases. CDR1 and CDR2 from the germline V gene are MNHEY and SMNVEV (reference sequence). There are 13 residues in the CDR3. The V gene lost 7 bases and the J gene lost 7 bases, with 13 bases spanning the gap. CDR3 sequence reads: CASTRGVGEKLFF. The CDR3 nucleotides read TGTGCCAGCACTAGGGGTGTGGGTGAAAAACTGTTTTTT. Variable domain in full (rest from reference TRBV27 and TRBJ1-4): EAQVTQNPRYLITVTGKKLTVTCSQNMNHEYMSWYRQDPGLGLRQIYYSMNVEVTDKGDVPEGYKVSRKEKRNFPLILESPSPNQTSLYFCASTRGVGEKLFFGSGTQLSVL.

The V and J genes are TRBV14 and TRBJ1-1, with 7 bases that match TRBD1. Germline V lookup: CDR1 SGHDN, CDR2 FVKESK. This CDR3 has 18 amino acids. After removal of 6 bases from V and 0 bases from J, the junction contained 16 bases not matched to a gene. The CDR3 region has the DNA TGTGCCAGCAGTTTAAGACCAGGGGGTACATACATGAACACTGAAGCTTTCTTT. Its translation is CASSLRPGGTYMNTEAFF.

J is TRBJ2-1 and V is TRBV3-1 (or the pseudogene TRBV3-2); 9 bases map to TRBD2. The germline gives CDR1 LGHDT, CDR2 YNNKEL (reference sequence). V lost 1 base and J lost 5; bases outside the gene matches: 9. This CDR3 is 17 amino acids long. CDR3 loop: CASSQGLSGSHNNEQFF. The CDR3 coding sequence is TGTGCCAGCAGCCAAGGTCTTAGCGGGAGTCACAACAATGAGCAGTTCTTC.

CDR3 nucleotide sequence: TGTGCCAGCAAAGGGGGGGCAGATACGCAGTATTTT. Translation: CASKGGADTQYF. The V and J genes are TRBV5-4 and TRBJ2-3; possibly TRBD2 for D (7 bases). The V and J ends lost 6 bases and 4 bases respectively, with 9 bases between them. This CDR3 is built from 12 residues. CDR1 and CDR2 from the germline V gene are SGHNT and YYREEE (reference sequence).

This clone was detected a few times. V is TRBV7-2 and J is TRBJ1-5; 9 bases fit TRBD1. The CDR3 spans 15 residues. V dropped 5 bases and J dropped 2; count of bases not matched to a gene: 4. Germline V lookup: CDR1 SGHTA, CDR2 FQGNSA. The DNA for the CDR3 is TGTGCCAGCAGCCCCGGGGACAGGGGCAATCAGCCCCAGCATTTT. This sequence encodes CASSPGDRGNQPQHF.

This sequence joins TRBV6-5 and TRBJ2-1, with TRBD2 identical over 9 bases. With V trimmed by 6 bases and J by 7 bases, 7 bases remained unmatched. The CDR3 runs to 14 residues. CDR1 is MNHEY, CDR2 SVGAGI, per germline. The CDR3 sequence is CASRRLAAENEQFF. CDR3 sequence (DNA): TGTGCCAGCAGGAGACTAGCGGCAGAGAATGAGCAGTTCTTC.